This entry lists 19 T cell receptor beta chains sequenced from one sample in a study of blood T cell repertoires in COVID-19. The method was immunoSEQ multiplex PCR; TCRdb's version includes in-frame clones alone and lacks a portion of them. Of 250,000 or so clones listed, roughly 89% are singletons. The sample was peripheral blood. The receptors come from a woman in her thirties or forties who had recovered from COVID-19.

The chain uses TRBV27 and TRBJ2-7, with D unclear. Germline CDR1 and CDR2: MNHEY and SMNVEV (reference sequence). The ends were cut back, 6 bases at V and 0 bases at J, with 15 bases in the middle. The CDR3 runs 15 residues. The CDR3 region has the DNA TGTGCCAGCAGACCTTCCGTGGCATTCTCCTACGAGCAGTACTTC. Its translation is CASRPSVAFSYEQYF.

A note on this clone: One junction end disagrees with the germline gene, perhaps due to a read error. The chain joins TRBV6-5 to TRBJ1-2, with D possibly matching TRBD1 (6 bases). Germline V gives CDR1 MNHEY, CDR2 SVGAGI. This CDR3 is built from 12 residues. The CDR3 DNA sequence: TGTGCCGGCAGTTTCAACAGGGTCGGCTACACCTTC. This sequence encodes CAGSFNRVGYTF.

The rearrangement joins TRBV2 to TRBJ1-6, with 7 bases lining up with TRBD1. Germline V gene lookup returns CDR1 SNHLY and CDR2 FYNNEI. The CDR3 runs to 13 residues. J gave up 7 bases and V 8 bases, and 5 bases lay outside the gene matches. The CDR3 region is CASLQGTNSPLHF. As DNA, the CDR3 is TGTGCCAGCTTACAGGGGACCAATTCACCCCTCCACTTT.

This clone was seen a handful of times. The J gene is TRBJ1-2, the V gene TRBV3-1 (or the pseudogene TRBV3-2); D is uncertain. The CDR3 length is 15 residues. Germline CDR1 LGHDT, CDR2 YNNKEL (reference sequence). V was pared by 0 bases and J by 5 bases, with 13 bases between. The CDR3 loop reads CASSQDSGLGYGYTF. The CDR3 region has the DNA TGTGCCAGCAGCCAAGATAGCGGATTGGGGTATGGCTACACCTTC.

The chain links TRBV2 to TRBJ2-6, with D possibly TRBD1 on 5 matching bases. Trimming stripped 9 bases from V and 2 bases from J, with 14 bases between. The CDR3 runs 15 residues. CDR1 and CDR2 from the germline V gene are SNHLY and FYNNEI. The CDR3, as DNA: TGTGCCAGGCAGGGTGAGGAAGCTGGGGCCAACGTCCTGACTTTC. Protein sequence: CARQGEEAGANVLTF.

The chain couples TRBV6-4 to TRBJ2-5; 12 positions match TRBD1. The CDR3 length is 14 residues. Trimming removed 7 bases from V and 4 bases from J; junction bases left unmatched: 4. CDR1 and CDR2 (germline): MRHNA, SNTAGT. DNA of the CDR3: TGTGCCAGCATTCCGGGACAGGGGGCAGAGACCCAGTACTTC. Protein product: CASIPGQGAETQYF.

The rearrangement uses TRBV24-1 and TRBJ1-5; D is perhaps TRBD1 (6 bases). CDR3 length: 14 residues. The germline gives CDR1 KGHDR, CDR2 SFDVKD. Trimming took 7 bases from V and 1 from J, leaving 10 bases between them. CDR3 sequence: CATSPGHSNQPQHF. In DNA, the CDR3 is TGTGCCACCAGCCCGGGACACAGCAATCAGCCCCAGCATTTT.

The rearrangement joins TRBV7-9 to TRBJ2-5; 10 bases align to TRBD2. This CDR3 is 17 amino acids long. With V trimmed by 3 bases and J by 5 bases, 12 bases remained unmatched. CDR1 is SEHNR, CDR2 FQNEAQ, per germline (reference sequence). This CDR3 reads CASSFPRTSGTRETQYF. The CDR3 DNA follows: TGTGCCAGCAGCTTCCCCCGGACTAGCGGCACCCGGGAGACCCAGTACTTC.

The chain is built from TRBV19 and TRBJ1-5; D might be TRBD1 (5 bases). Germline CDR1 LNHDA, CDR2 SQIVND (reference sequence). Trimming took 7 bases from V and 3 from J, leaving 10 bases between them. The CDR3 is made up of 13 amino acids. The CDR3 sequence is CASNSGINQPQHF. The CDR3 nucleotides are TGTGCCAGTAATTCAGGGATCAATCAGCCCCAGCATTTT.

The V and J genes are TRBV7-9 and TRBJ1-3; TRBD1 might be the D (6 bases). The CDR3 covers 15 residues. Trimming stripped 2 bases from V and 1 base from J, with 9 bases between. The germline gives CDR1 SEHNR, CDR2 FQNEAQ (reference sequence). The CDR3 DNA reads TGTGCCAGCAGCTTAATCAGGGGATCTGGAAACACCATATATTTT. Translated, it gives CASSLIRGSGNTIYF.

The gene calls are TRBV30 and TRBJ1-2; 11 bases agree with TRBD1. Germline CDR1 and CDR2: GTSNPN and SVGIG (reference sequence). The CDR3 extends over 16 amino acids. Losses at the gene ends were 4 bases for V and 6 bases for J; bases not matched to a gene: 13. CDR3 DNA: TGTGCCTGGATCAGGTCCACCGGGACAGGGGGAAATGGCTACACCTTC. It codes for CAWIRSTGTGGNGYTF.

The V call is TRBV29-1, the J call TRBJ2-7; the D gene is possibly TRBD1 (5 bases). The V end was cut by 1 base, the J end by 3 bases, with 13 bases between. The length of the CDR3 is 14 residues. Looked up from germline, CDR1 is SQVTM and CDR2 is ANQGSEA. The chain's CDR3 is CSVEVQGLGYEQYF. For the CDR3, the DNA is TGCAGCGTTGAAGTCCAGGGATTAGGCTACGAGCAGTACTTC.

The chain uses TRBV7-3 and TRBJ2-3, with D maybe TRBD1 (5 bases). Trimming pared 4 bases from V and 6 bases from J, leaving 8 bases between. Germline CDR1 SGHTA, CDR2 FQGTGA. The CDR3 is 12 residues long. The CDR3 region is CASSSPGDTQYF. DNA of the CDR3: TGTGCCAGCAGCTCCCCAGGGGATACGCAGTATTTT.

J is TRBJ2-1 and V is TRBV2; D perhaps matches TRBD1 (6 bases). Deletions cut 8 bases from V and 6 bases from J, with 20 bases between. Looked up from germline, CDR1 is SNHLY and CDR2 is FYNNEI. The CDR3 consists of 15 residues. The CDR3 DNA reads as TGTGCCAGCGGAGGTGGGACACCACTTTTCAATGAGCAGTTCTTC. Translating it yields CASGGGTPLFNEQFF. Supplemented by reference TRBV2 and TRBJ2-1, the full variable domain reads EPEVTQTPSHQVTQMGQEVILRCVPISNHLYFYWYRQILGQKVEFLVSFYNNEISEKSEIFDDQFSVERPDGSNFTLKIRSTKLEDSAMYFCASGGGTPLFNEQFFGPGTRLTVL.

The chain joins TRBV7-6 to TRBJ2-3, with 9 bases aligning to TRBD2. This CDR3 contains 16 residues. With V trimmed by 5 bases and J by 2 bases, 8 bases remained unmatched. Germline values: CDR1 SGHVS, CDR2 FNYEAQ. CDR3 protein: CASSPASGANTDTQYF. For the CDR3, the DNA is TGTGCCAGCAGCCCTGCTAGCGGGGCAAACACAGATACGCAGTATTTT.

The J gene is TRBJ2-4, the V gene TRBV11-2, with 8 bases identical to TRBD1. The V and J ends lost 4 bases and 5 bases, in that order; junction bases with no gene match: 1. This CDR3 comprises 13 residues. Germline lookup yields CDR1 SGHAT and CDR2 FQNNGV. For the CDR3, the DNA is TGTGCCAGCAGCTCGGACAGGGAAAACATTCAGTACTTC. Its protein product is CASSSDRENIQYF.

The V call is TRBV19, the J call TRBJ2-4; 8 nucleotides agree with TRBD1. Germline V gives CDR1 LNHDA, CDR2 SQIVND (reference sequence). J lost 0 bases, V lost 5 bases, and 15 bases had no gene match. The CDR3 is 19 amino acids. The CDR3 bases are TGTGCCAGTAGTCCCAGGGGGCACCTGATTGTACTAGCCAAAAACATTCAGTACTTC. Amino acids: CASSPRGHLIVLAKNIQYF.

The rearrangement uses TRBV28 and TRBJ2-7; tentatively, D is TRBD2 (6 bases). V lost 1 base, J lost 6 bases, and 13 bases lay in between. This CDR3 has 14 residues. CDR1 and CDR2 from the germline V gene are MDHEN and SYDVKM. The CDR3 sequence is CASSLSTSAGEQYF. In nucleotides, the CDR3 is TGTGCCAGCAGTTTATCGACTAGTGCGGGCGAGCAGTACTTC.

The chain recombines TRBV6-1 with TRBJ1-5, with 9 bases aligning to TRBD1. J lost 1 base, V lost 4 bases, and 8 bases had no gene match. The length of the CDR3 is 17 residues. Germline-derived CDR1 and CDR2 are MNHNS and SASEGT. As DNA, the CDR3 is TGTGCCAGCAGTGGACAGGGGGGATTTCAGAGCAATCAGCCCCAGCATTTT. Protein sequence: CASSGQGGFQSNQPQHF.